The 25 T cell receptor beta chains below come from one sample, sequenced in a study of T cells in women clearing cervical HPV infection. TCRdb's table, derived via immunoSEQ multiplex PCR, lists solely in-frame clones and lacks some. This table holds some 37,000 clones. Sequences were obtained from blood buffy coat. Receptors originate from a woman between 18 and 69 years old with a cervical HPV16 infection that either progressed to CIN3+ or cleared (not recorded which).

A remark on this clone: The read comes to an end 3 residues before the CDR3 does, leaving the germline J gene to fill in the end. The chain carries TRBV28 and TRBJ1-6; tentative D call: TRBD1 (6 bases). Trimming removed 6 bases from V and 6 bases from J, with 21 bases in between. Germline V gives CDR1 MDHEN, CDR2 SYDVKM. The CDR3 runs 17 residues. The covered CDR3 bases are TGTGCCAGCAGGTCTACAGGGCAAGCCGGTGTTAATTCACCC. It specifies CASRSTGQAGVNSP. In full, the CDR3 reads CASRSTGQAGVNSPLHF.

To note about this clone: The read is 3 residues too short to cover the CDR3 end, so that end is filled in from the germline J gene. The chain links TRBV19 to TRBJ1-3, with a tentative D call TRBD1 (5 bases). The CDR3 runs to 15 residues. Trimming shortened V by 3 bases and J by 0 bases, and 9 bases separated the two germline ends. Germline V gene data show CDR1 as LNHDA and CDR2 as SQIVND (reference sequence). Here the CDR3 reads CASSMNRNSGNTIYF. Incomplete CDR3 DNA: TGTGCCAGTAGTATGAACAGGAACTCTGGAAACACC.

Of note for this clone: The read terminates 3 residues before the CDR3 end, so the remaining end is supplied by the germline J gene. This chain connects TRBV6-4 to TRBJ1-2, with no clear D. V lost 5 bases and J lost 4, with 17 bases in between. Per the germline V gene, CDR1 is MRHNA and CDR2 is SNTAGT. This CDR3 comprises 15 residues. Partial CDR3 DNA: TGTGCCAGCAGTCAATACGCCGCGGCCGCCTATGGC. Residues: CASSQYAAAAYG. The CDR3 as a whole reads CASSQYAAAAYGYTF.

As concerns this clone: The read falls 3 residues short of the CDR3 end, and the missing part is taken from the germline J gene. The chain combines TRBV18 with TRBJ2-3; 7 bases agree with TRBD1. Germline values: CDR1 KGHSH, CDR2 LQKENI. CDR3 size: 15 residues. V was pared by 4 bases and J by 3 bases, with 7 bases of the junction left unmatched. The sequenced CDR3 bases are TGTGCCAGCTCACTCGGGACAGCCAGGACAGATACG. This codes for CASSLGTARTDT. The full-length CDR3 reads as CASSLGTARTDTQYF.

CDR3 DNA, as far as it was read: TGCAGTGCTAGGCTGGGCCCCATGAACACTGAA. This gives the protein CSARLGPMNTE. The whole CDR3 sequence reads CSARLGPMNTEAFF. The rearrangement links TRBV20-1 to TRBJ1-1; D remains unclear. The read terminates 3 residues ahead of where the CDR3 ends, so the germline J gene completes it. Germline CDR1 and CDR2: DFQATT and SNEGSKA (reference sequence). The V gene lost 3 bases and the J gene lost 0 bases, with 11 bases spanning the gap. This CDR3 contains 14 residues.

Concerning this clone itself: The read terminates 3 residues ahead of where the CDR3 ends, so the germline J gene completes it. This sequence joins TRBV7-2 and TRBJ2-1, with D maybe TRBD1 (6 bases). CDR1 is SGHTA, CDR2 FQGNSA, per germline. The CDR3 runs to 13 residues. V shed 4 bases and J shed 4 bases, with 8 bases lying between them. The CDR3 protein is CASSYTGYNEQFF. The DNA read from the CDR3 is TGTGCCAGCAGCTACACAGGGTACAATGAG.

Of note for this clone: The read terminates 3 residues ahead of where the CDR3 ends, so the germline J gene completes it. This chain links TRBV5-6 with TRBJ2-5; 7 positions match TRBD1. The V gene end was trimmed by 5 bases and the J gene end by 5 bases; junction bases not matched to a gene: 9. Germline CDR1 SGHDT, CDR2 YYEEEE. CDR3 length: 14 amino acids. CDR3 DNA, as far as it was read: TGTGCCAGCAGTGGACAGGAGATACCTGAGACC. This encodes CASSGQEIPET. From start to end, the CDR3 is CASSGQEIPETQYF.

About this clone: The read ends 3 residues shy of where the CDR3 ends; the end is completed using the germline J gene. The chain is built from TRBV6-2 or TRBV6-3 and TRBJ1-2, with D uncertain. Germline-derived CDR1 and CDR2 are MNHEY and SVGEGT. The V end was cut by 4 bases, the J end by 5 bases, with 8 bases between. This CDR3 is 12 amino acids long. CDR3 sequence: CASSFQLYGYTF. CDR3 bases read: TGTGCCAGCAGTTTTCAACTTTATGGC.

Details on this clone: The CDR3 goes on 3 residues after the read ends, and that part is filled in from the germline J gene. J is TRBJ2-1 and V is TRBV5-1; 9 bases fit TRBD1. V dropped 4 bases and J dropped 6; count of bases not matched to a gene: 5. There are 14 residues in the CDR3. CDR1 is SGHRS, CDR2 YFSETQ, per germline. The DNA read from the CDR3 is TGCGCCAGCAGCCGGGACAGGGTATCCAATGAG. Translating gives CASSRDRVSNE. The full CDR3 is CASSRDRVSNEQFF.

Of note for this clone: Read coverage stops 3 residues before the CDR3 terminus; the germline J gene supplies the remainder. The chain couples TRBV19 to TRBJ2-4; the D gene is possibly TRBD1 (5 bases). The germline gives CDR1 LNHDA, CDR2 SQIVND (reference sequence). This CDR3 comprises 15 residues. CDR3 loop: CASKGQDIDNYGQYF. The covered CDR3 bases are TGTGCCAGTAAGGGGCAGGACATTGATAACTATGGT.

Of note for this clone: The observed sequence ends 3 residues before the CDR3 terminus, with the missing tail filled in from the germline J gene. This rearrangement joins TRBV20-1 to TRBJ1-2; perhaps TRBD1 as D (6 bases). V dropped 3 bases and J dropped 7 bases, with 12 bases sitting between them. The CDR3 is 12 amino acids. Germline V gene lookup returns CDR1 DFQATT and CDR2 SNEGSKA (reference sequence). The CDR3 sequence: CSARVTGTGYTF. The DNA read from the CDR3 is TGCAGTGCTAGGGTAACAGGGACTGGC.

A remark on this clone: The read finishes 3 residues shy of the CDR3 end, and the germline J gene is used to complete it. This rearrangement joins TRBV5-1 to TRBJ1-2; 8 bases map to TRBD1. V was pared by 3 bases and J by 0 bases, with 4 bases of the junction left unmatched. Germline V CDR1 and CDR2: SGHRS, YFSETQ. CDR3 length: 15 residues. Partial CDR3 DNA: TGCGCCAGCAGCTCTCAGACAGGGGCTAACTATGGC. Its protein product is CASSSQTGANYG. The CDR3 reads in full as CASSSQTGANYGYTF.

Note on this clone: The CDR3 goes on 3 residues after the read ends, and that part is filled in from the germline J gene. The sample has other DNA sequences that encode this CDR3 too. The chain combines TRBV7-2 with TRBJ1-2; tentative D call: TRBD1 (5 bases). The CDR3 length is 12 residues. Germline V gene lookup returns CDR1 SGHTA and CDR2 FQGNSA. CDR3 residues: CASSSETDTYTF. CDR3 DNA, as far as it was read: TGTGCCAGCAGCTCCGAGACAGATACC.

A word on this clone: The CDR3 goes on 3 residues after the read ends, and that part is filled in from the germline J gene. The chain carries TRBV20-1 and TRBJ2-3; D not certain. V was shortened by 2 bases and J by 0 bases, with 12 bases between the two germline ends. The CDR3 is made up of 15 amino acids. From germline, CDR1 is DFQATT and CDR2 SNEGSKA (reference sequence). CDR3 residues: CSARQASASTDTQYF. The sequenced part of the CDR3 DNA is TGCAGTGCTAGACAGGCGTCCGCTAGCACAGATACG.

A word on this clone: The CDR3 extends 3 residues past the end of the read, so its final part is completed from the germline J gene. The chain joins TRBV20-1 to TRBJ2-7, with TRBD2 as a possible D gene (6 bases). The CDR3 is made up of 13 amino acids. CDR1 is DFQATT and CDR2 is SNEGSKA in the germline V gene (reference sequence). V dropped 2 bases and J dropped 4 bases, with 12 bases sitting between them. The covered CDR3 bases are TGCAGTGCTAGAAGAGGGGAGGAGTACGAG. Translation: CSARRGEEYE. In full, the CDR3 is CSARRGEEYEQYF.

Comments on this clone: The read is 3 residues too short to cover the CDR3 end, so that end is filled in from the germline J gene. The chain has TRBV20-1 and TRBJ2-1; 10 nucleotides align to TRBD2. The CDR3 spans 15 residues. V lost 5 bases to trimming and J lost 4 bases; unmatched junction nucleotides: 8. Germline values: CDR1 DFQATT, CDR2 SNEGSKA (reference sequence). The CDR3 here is CSAAERGGKYNEQFF. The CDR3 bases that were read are TGCAGTGCTGCAGAGCGGGGGGGCAAATACAATGAG.

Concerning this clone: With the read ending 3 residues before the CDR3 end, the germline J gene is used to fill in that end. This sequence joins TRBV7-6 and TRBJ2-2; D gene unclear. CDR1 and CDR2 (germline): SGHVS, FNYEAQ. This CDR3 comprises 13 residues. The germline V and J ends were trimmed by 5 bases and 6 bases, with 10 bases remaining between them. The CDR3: CASSPDSPGELFF. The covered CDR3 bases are TGTGCCAGCAGCCCCGATAGTCCCGGGGAG.

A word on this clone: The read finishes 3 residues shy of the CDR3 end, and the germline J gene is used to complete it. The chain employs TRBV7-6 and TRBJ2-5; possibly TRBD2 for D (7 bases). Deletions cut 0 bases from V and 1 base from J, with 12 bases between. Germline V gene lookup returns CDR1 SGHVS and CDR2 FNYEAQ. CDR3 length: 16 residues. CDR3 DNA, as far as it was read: TGTGCCAGCAGCTTAGCGGTGCGGGGGCCCCAAGAGACC. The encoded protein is CASSLAVRGPQET. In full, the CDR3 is CASSLAVRGPQETQYF. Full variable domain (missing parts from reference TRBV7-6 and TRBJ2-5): GAGVSQSPRYKVTKRGQDVALRCDPISGHVSLYWYRQALGQGPEFLTYFNYEAQQDKSGLPNDRFSAERPEGSISTLTIQRTEQRDSAMYRCASSLAVRGPQETQYFGPGTRLLVL.

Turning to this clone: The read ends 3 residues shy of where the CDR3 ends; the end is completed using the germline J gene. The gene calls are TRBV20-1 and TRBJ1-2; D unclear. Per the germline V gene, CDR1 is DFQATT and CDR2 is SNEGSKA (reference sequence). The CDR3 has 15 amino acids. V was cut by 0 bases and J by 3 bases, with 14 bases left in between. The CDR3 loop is CSARDAASGDYGYTF. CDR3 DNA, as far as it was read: TGCAGTGCTAGAGATGCGGCTTCTGGAGACTATGGC.

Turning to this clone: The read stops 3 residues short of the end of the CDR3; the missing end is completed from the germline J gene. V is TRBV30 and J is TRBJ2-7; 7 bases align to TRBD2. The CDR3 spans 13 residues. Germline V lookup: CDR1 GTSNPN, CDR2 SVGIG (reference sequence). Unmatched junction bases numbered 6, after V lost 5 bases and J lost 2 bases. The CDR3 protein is CAWEAGTAYEQYF. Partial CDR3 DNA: TGTGCCTGGGAAGCGGGAACGGCCTACGAG.

This CDR3 is CSAAGTEGYTF. CDR3 DNA (partial): TGCAGTGCTGCCGGGACAGAGGGC. The gene calls are TRBV20-1 and TRBJ1-2; 7 positions match TRBD1. With the read ending 3 residues before the CDR3 end, the germline J gene is used to fill in that end. The V gene's germline CDR1 is DFQATT and CDR2 SNEGSKA (reference sequence). CDR3 size: 11 residues.

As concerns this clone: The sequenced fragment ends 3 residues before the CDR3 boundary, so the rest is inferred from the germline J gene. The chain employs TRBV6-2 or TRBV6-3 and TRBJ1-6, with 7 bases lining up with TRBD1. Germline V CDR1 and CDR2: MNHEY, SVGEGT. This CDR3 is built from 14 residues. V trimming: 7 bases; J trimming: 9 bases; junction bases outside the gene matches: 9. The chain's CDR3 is CASNTGQTTSPLHF. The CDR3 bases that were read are TGTGCCAGCAACACGGGACAGACCACTTCACCC.

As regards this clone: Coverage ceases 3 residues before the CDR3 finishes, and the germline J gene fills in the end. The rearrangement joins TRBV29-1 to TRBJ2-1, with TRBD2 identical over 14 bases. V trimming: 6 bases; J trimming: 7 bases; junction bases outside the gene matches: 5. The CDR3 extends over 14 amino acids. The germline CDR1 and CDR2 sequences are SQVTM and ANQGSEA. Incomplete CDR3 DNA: TGCAGCGTAGATAGGACTAGCGGGGGGAATGAG. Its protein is CSVDRTSGGNE. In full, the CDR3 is CSVDRTSGGNEQFF.

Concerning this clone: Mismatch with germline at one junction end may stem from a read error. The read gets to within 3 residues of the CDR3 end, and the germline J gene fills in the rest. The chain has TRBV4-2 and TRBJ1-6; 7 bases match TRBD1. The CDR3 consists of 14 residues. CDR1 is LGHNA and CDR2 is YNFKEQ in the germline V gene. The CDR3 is CASSLGTENSPLHF. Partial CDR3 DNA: TGCGCCAGCAGCCTCGGGACAGAAAATTCACCC.

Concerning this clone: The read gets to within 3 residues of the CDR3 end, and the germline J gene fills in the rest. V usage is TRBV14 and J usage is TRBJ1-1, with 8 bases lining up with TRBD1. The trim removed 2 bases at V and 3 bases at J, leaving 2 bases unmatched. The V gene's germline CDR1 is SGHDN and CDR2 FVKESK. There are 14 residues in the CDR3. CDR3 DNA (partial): TGTGCCAGCAGCCAACGACAGGGGCACACTGAA. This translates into CASSQRQGHTE. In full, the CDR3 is CASSQRQGHTEAFF.